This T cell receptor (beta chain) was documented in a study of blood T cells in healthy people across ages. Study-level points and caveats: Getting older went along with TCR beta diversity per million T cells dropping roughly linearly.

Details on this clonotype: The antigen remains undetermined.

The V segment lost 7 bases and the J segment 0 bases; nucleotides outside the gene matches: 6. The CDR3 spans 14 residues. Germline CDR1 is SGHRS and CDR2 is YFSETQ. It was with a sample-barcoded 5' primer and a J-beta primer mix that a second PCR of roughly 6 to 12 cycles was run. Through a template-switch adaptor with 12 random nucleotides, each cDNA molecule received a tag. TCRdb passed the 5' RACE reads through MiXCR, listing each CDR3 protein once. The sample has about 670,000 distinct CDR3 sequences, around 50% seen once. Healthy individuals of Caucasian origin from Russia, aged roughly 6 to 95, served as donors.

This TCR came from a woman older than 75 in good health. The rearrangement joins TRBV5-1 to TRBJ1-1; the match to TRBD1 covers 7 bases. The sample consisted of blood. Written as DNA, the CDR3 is TGCGCCAGCGCGGGACAGCAATTGAACACTGAAGCTTTCTTT. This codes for CASAGQQLNTEAFF. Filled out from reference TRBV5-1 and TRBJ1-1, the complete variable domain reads KAGVTQTPRYLIKTRGQQVTLSCSPISGHRSVSWYQQTPGQGLQFLFEYFSETQRNKGNFPGRFSGRQFSNSRSEMNVSTLELGDSALYLCASAGQQLNTEAFFGQGTRLTVV.